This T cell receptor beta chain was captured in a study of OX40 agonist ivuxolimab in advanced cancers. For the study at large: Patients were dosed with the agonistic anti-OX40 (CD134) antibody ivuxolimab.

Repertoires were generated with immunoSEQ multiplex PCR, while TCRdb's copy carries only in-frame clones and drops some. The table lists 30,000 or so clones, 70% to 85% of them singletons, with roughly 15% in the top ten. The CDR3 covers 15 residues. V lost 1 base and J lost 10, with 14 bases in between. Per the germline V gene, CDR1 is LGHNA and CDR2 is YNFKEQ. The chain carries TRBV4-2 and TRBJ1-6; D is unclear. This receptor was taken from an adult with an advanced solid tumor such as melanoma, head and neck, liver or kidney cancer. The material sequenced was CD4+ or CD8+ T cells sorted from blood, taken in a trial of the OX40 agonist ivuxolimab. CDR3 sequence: CASSQVGAPGSPLHF. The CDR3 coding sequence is TGTGCCAGCAGCCAAGTAGGTGCTCCTGGATCACCCCTCCACTTT.